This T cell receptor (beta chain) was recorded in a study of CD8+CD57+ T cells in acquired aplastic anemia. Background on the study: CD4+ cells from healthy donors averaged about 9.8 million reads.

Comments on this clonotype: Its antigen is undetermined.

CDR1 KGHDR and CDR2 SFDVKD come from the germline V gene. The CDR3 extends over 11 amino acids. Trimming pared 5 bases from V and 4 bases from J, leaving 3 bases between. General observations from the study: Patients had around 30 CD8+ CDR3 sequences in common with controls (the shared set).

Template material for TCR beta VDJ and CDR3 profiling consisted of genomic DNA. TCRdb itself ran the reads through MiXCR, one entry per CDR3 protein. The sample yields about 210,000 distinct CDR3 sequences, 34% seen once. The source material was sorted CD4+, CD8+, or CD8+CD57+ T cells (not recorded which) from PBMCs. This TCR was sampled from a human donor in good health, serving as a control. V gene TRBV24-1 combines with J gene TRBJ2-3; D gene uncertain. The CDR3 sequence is CATSVSDTQYF. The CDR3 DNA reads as TGTGCCACCAGTGTTTCAGATACGCAGTATTTT.